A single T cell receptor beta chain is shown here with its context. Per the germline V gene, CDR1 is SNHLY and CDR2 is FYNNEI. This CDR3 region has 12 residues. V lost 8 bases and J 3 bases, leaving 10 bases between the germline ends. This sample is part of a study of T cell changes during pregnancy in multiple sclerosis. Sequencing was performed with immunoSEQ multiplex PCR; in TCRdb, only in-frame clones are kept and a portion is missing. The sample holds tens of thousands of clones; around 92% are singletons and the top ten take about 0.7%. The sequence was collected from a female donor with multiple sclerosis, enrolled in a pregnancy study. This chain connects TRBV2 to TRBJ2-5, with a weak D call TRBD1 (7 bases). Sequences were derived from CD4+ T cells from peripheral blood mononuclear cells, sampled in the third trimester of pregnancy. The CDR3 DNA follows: TGTGCCAGCTTCAGGGGGGAAGAGACCCAGTACTTC. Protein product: CASFRGEETQYF.